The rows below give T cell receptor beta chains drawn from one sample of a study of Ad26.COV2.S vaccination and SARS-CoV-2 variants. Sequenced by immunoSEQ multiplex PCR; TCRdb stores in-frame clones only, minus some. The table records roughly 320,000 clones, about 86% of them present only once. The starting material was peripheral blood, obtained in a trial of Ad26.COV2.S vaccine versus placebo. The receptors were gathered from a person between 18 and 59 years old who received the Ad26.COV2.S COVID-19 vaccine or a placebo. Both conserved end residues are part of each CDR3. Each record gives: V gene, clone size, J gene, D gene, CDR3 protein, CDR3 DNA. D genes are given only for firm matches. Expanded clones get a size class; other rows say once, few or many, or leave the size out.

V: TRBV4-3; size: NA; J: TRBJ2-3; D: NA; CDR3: CASSQDTPGARTDTQYF; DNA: TGCGCCAGCAGCCAAGATACTCCCGGGGCCCGGACAGATACGCAGTATTTT
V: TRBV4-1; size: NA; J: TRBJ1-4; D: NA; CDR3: CASSPTPGEINEKLFF; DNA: TGCGCCAGCAGCCCCACTCCCGGGGAGATTAATGAAAAACTGTTTTTT
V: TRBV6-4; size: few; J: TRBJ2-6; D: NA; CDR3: CASSGRDRVSGANVLTF; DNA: TGTGCCAGCAGTGGCCGGGACCGAGTCTCTGGGGCCAACGTCCTGACTTTC
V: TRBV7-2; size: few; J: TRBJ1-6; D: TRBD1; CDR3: CASSQDRAGNSPLHF; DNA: TGTGCCAGCAGCCAAGACAGGGCGGGTAATTCACCCCTCCACTTT
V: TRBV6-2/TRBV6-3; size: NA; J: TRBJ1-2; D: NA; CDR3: CASSPNRVSGYTF; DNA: TGTGCCAGCAGTCCAAACAGGGTGTCCGGCTACACCTTC
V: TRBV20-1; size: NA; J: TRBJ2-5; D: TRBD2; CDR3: CSASSSGGALETQYF; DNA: TGCAGTGCTAGTTCCAGCGGGGGGGCATTGGAGACCCAGTACTTC
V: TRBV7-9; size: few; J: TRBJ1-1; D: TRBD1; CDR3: CASSYGTGWSGTEAFF; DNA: TGTGCCAGCAGTTATGGGACAGGGTGGTCCGGCACTGAAGCTTTCTTT
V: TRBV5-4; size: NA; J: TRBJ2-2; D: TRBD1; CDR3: CASTPGQDTGELFF; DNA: TGTGCCAGCACCCCCGGACAGGACACCGGGGAGCTGTTTTTT
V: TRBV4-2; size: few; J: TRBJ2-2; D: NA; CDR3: CASSQETIPNTGELFF; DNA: TGTGCCAGCAGCCAAGAGACAATTCCGAACACCGGGGAGCTGTTTTTT
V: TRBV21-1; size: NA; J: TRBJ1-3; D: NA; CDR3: CASSKSALTGGQSSGNTIYF; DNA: TGTGCCAGCAGCAAAAGCGCCTTGACAGGGGGGCAGAGCTCTGGAAACACCATATATTTT
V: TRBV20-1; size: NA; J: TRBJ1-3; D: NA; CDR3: CSASLGGSGNTIYF; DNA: TGCAGTGCTAGTCTCGGGGGCTCTGGAAACACCATATATTTT
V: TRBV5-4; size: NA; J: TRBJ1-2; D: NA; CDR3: CASSLGIRGYTF; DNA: TGTGCCAGCAGCCTGGGGATCCGAGGCTACACCTTC
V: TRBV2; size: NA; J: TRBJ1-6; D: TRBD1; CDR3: CARGGPDRAYPPLHF; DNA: TGTGCCAGGGGAGGACCGGACAGGGCTTACCCACCCCTCCACTTT